The source of this T cell receptor beta chain is a study of Tregs in tolerant kidney transplant recipients. Whole-study findings and limits: This study did not directly address biological reproducibility.

Trimming at V came to 2 bases and at J to 3 bases, leaving 3 bases not matched to a gene. Germline CDR1 and CDR2: SEHNR and FQNEAQ (reference sequence). The CDR3 extends over 16 amino acids. Profiled with immunoSEQ multiplex PCR; TCRdb holds only in-frame clones, not every one. The table shows fewer than 150,000 clones, with approximately 90% occurring only once. About this clone itself: Its specificity is unknown.

The sequenced sample consisted of CD4+ T cells from blood. The rearrangement links TRBV7-9 to TRBJ2-2; the match to TRBD2 covers 10 bases. The TCR sequence derives from a human donor in good health. Here the CDR3 reads CASSLSGRADTGELFF. The DNA for the CDR3 is TGTGCCAGCAGCTTAAGCGGGAGGGCGGACACCGGGGAGCTGTTTTTT.